This T cell receptor (beta chain) was sequenced in a study of relationships among human T cell subsets (dated by TCRdb to about 2010). Notes on the research overall: Sequencing was performed on eight distinct blood T cell populations: pan T, CD8 cytotoxic, regulatory, Th1, Th2, naive plus transitional, activated and memory cells. Overall study results and their limits: A CD4+CD8+ double-positive population could not be excluded by the bead-based sorting. Across the seven subsets, no statistically significant differences turned up in V, D and J usage, CDR3 length, or N-nucleotide additions. Substantial CDR3 sharing among Th1, Th2 and regulatory T cells was interpreted as suggesting stochastic cell fate choices. More than 55% of CD8+ cytotoxic sequences came from clones with more than 100 reads, while the regulatory and Th2 subsets showed few clones of that size.

The CDR3 holds 14 amino acids from the cysteine to the phenylalanine. The kept DNA is CDR3 alone, 42 bases in frame from the first base. For this chain, trimming is 8 bases at the V end and 2 bases at the J end, and the number of junction bases without a gene match is 8. For CDR1 and CDR2, the germline V gene lists SQVTM and ANQGSEA. For isolation of CD8+ cytotoxic T cells, negative selection was performed with anti-CD4 multisort beads, and positive selection with anti-CD8 beads was then performed. Miltenyi superparamagnetic beads coated with subset-specific monoclonal antibodies were used for isolation of the T cell subsets. Every T cell population was isolated from peripheral blood. Whole blood was subjected to Ficoll separation to obtain mononuclear cells, from which monocytes were subsequently depleted using anti-CD14 microbeads. Right after isolation, the cell populations were resuspended in RNAprotect reagent.

The library was generated by multiplex PCR. Data came from a 454 GS FLX. Semiquantitative ARM-PCR was used to amplify the TCR alpha and beta CDR3 regions from mRNA. In ARM-PCR, tagged nested gene-specific primers were used first, and communal superprimers then performed exponential amplification. Before the first-round PCR products went through the second amplification round, exonuclease was used to remove the nested primers. The amplicons were sequenced on the 454 platform, which can rapidly sequence millions of DNA fragments without cloning bias. A read mappable to both V and J germline segments was defined as an effective read. The paper's processing steps were these. Reads were assigned to germline V, D and J segments with IRmap, which uses pyromap, a Smith-Waterman modification adapted to 454 sequencing errors. Cutoffs set at the 99th percentile of alignment scores from simulated random sequences were applied to filter D-beta assignments. CDR3 was defined as the amino acids between the conserved V-segment Y[YFLI]C motif and the J-segment [FW]GXGT motif. A compound Poisson process model, previously applied to large-scale EST data, was used to estimate repertoire diversity. A cross-contamination detection procedure was applied to argue against sample contamination as the source of shared CDR3s. TCRdb's own reprocessing of the public reads used fastp at Q25 and MiXCR and kept productive beta chains. Rows with a matching CDR3 protein are joined into one entry that keeps the most common DNA and genes. The V and J calls shown here were made by TCRdb, not taken from the authors' results. For this sample there are about 5,500 distinct CDR3 sequences; approximately 70% appear just once. Of the sample, about three fifths falls within the top ten clones.

Details on this clonotype: The antigen it binds to is not known. It has no much larger one-base neighbor in the sample; base qualities were not kept.

Sequencing used CD8+ T cells sorted from blood. The receptor was isolated from a man between 40 and 49 years old in good health. The chain couples TRBV29-1 to TRBJ2-3, and 9 junction bases match TRBD1. The CDR3 is CSIQDRGLTDTQYF. The sequenced DNA is TGCAGCATACAGGACAGGGGACTCACAGATACGCAGTATTTT.